A single sample gave rise to the 2 T cell receptor beta chains below, sequenced in a study of T cell repertoires in cytomegalovirus infection. MiXCR, run by TCRdb on the reads, gives a single entry per CDR3 protein. Of roughly 700,000 distinct CDR3 sequences in the sample, about 33% were seen once. No antigen has been identified for these receptors. This specimen consisted of cultured PBMCs, obtained from culture after CMV antigen stimulation. These receptors came from a human donor in good health (CMV status not recorded). Some clones in this sample may be carry-over from other donors' samples.

The sample holds a few counts of this clonotype. V is TRBV7-2 and J is TRBJ2-2; a possible D gene is TRBD1 (5 bases). This CDR3 comprises 14 residues. Germline V CDR1 and CDR2: SGHTA, FQGNSA. Trimming left V 5 bases short and J 0 bases short, with 7 bases between. For the CDR3, the DNA is TGTGCCAGCAGCGCAGGGTCGAACACCGGGGAGCTGTTTTTT. It codes for CASSAGSNTGELFF.

The sample holds a few counts of this clonotype. V and J are TRBV7-2 and TRBJ1-1, with 8 bases matching TRBD1. Looked up from germline, CDR1 is SGHTA and CDR2 is FQGNSA. The length of the CDR3 is 14 residues. V shed 5 bases, J shed 4 bases, and the junction held 6 bases outside the gene matches. In nucleotides, the CDR3 is TGTGCCAGCAGCGTTCTGACAGGGGTCACTGAAGCTTTCTTT. Protein sequence: CASSVLTGVTEAFF.